A selection of T cell receptor beta chains follows, all from one sample in a study of response to subunit inactivated influenza vaccine. TCRdb re-called the RT-PCR reads with MiXCR, one entry per CDR3 protein. In the table there are hundreds of thousands of distinct CDR3 sequences, approximately 11% of which are singletons. The same specimen was also included in a second study, on T cells expressing NK-cell markers.

The sequencing here drew on PBMCs from blood, taken on the day of vaccination. These receptors were collected from a man aged 45-65 years who received an inactivated influenza vaccine. Both conserved end residues are part of each CDR3. Fields, in order: CDR3 protein, V gene, J gene.

CDR3: CASSKDRNQPQHF; V: TRBV19; J: TRBJ1-5
CDR3: CASSPTGVHGYTF; V: TRBV12-3/TRBV12-4; J: TRBJ1-2
CDR3: CASSPGQAYGYTF; V: TRBV2; J: TRBJ1-2
CDR3: CASTAQGESYEQYF; V: TRBV5-1; J: TRBJ2-7
CDR3: CASRDREREQFF; V: TRBV4-1; J: TRBJ2-1
CDR3: CASSWDSLGTQYF; V: TRBV12-3/TRBV12-4; J: TRBJ2-5
CDR3: CASSYIRQGPVYNEQFF; V: TRBV6-5; J: TRBJ2-1
CDR3: CATSSNDRNEAFF; V: TRBV15; J: TRBJ1-1
CDR3: CASSVSGTFYEKLFF; V: TRBV9; J: TRBJ1-4
CDR3: CASSLGGTSVHNEQFF; V: TRBV7-8; J: TRBJ2-1
CDR3: CASSLEVQQYF; V: TRBV7-9; J: TRBJ2-7
CDR3: CASSLSGGVDIQYF; V: TRBV12-3/TRBV12-4; J: TRBJ2-4
CDR3: CASSLQGGNEQFF; V: TRBV12-3/TRBV12-4; J: TRBJ2-1
CDR3: CASSSAGTASGEQYF; V: TRBV11-2; J: TRBJ2-7
CDR3: CSASQRGRTNEQFF; V: TRBV20-1; J: TRBJ2-1
CDR3: CSASRLAEQFF; V: TRBV20-1; J: TRBJ2-1
CDR3: CASSTRGRTNEKLFF; V: TRBV7-9; J: TRBJ1-4